This T cell receptor beta chain was captured by sequencing in a study of T cells in Graves' hyperthyroidism and ophthalmopathy. Study-level findings and limits: In blood, most of the thyroid clonotypes expanded above 0.001 were also present.

Diagnostic decisions used clinical symptoms, serum thyroxine and TRAb, thyroid ultrasound and orbital computed tomography. Researchers took RNA transcripts and amplified the TCR beta CDR3 regions from them. The HTBI set primed first-round TCR CDR3 RT-PCR. MiXCR, run by TCRdb on the multiplex PCR reads, gives a single entry per CDR3 protein. The table lists 600,000 to 800,000 distinct CDR3 sequences, 35% of them singletons. In the case of this clonotype: Its specificity is not known. This may be a read error, as it is one base from a much larger clone.

The CDR3 extends over 14 amino acids. V lost 8 bases and J lost 2, with 10 bases in between. Germline-derived CDR1 and CDR2 are MNHNS and SASEGT. Sequencing input: blood. This clonotype was sampled from a woman between 40 and 55 years old with Graves' hyperthyroidism. V and J are TRBV6-1 and TRBJ2-6; D unresolved. The CDR3 sequence: CASGQGPGANVLTF. DNA for the CDR3: TGTGCCAGCGGCCAAGGCCCTGGGGCCAACGTCCTGACTTTC.